The 21 T cell receptor beta chains below were found in one sample sequenced in a study of shared clonotypes between healthy human individuals. Method: immunoSEQ multiplex PCR; TCRdb's copy keeps in-frame clones and lacks some. This table has about 610,000 clones, less than 98% appearing once. The sample consisted of naive CD4+ T cells sorted from blood. Subset reported: CD45RA+ positively selected. The receptors derive from a woman aged 25 to 39 in good health.

This sequence joins TRBV10-1 and TRBJ2-2; D gene ambiguous. This CDR3 contains 13 residues. V was shortened by 3 bases and J by 5 bases, with 7 bases between the two germline ends. CDR1 and CDR2 from the germline V gene are WNHNN and SYGVQD (reference sequence). The CDR3 here is CASSDGPTGELFF. In DNA, the CDR3 is TGCGCCAGCAGTGATGGGCCAACCGGGGAGCTGTTTTTT.

Here the CDR3 reads CASRLRTHSGANVLTF. The CDR3 DNA is TGTGCCAGCAGATTGCGTACCCACTCTGGGGCCAACGTCCTGACTTTC. This rearrangement joins TRBV28 to TRBJ2-6; D gene unclear. The CDR3 runs to 16 residues. V was clipped by 6 bases and J by 0 bases, with 12 bases between them. The germline V gene encodes CDR1 MDHEN and CDR2 SYDVKM.

V and J are TRBV7-9 and TRBJ2-7; D possibly corresponds to TRBD2 (5 bases). With 2 bases removed from V and 3 bases from J, the gap between germline ends came to 20 bases. The CDR3 extends over 17 amino acids. Germline CDR1 reads SEHNR; CDR2 reads FQNEAQ (reference sequence). In DNA form, the CDR3 reads TGTGCCAGCAGCTTAAGGGTTCCGGGATTAGTGAGCTACGAGCAGTACTTC. Its translation is CASSLRVPGLVSYEQYF.

This chain uses TRBV6-1 with TRBJ2-7; tentatively, D is TRBD2 (6 bases). The V end was cut by 6 bases, the J end by 3 bases, with 15 bases between. Germline V gene lookup returns CDR1 MNHNS and CDR2 SASEGT. The CDR3 has 14 amino acids. The chain's CDR3 is CASSLEGSIYEQYF. The CDR3 DNA sequence: TGTGCCAGCAGCCTGGAGGGGAGCATCTACGAGCAGTACTTC.

V and J are TRBV28 and TRBJ1-5; the D gene is possibly TRBD1 (5 bases). CDR1 and CDR2 (germline): MDHEN, SYDVKM. Trimming shortened V by 7 bases and J by 3 bases, and 10 bases separated the two germline ends. The CDR3 spans 13 residues. The DNA for the CDR3 is TGTGCCAGCACGGGGCAGCCCAATCAGCCCCAGCATTTT. It codes for CASTGQPNQPQHF.

J is TRBJ2-7 and V is TRBV7-9; tentative D call: TRBD2 (5 bases). The ends were cut back, 1 base at V and 0 bases at J, with 10 bases in the middle. Germline V gene lookup returns CDR1 SEHNR and CDR2 FQNEAQ (reference sequence). CDR3 length equals 15 residues. CDR3: CASSLVGLSSYEQYF. The CDR3 DNA is TGTGCCAGCAGCTTAGTAGGACTTTCCTCCTACGAGCAGTACTTC.

This chain uses TRBV5-8 with TRBJ2-5; unclear D gene. Germline assignment: CDR1 SGHTS and CDR2 YDEGEE. The V and J ends lost 0 bases and 2 bases respectively, with 8 bases between them. The CDR3 spans 14 residues. CDR3 bases: TGTGCCAGCAGCTTGGGTTGGGGACAAGAGACCCAGTACTTC. As protein: CASSLGWGQETQYF.

V usage is TRBV27 and J usage is TRBJ2-7, with TRBD2 matching 7 bases. The CDR3 is 16 amino acids. Germline V gene sequence: CDR1 MNHEY, CDR2 SMNVEV (reference sequence). Trimming took 4 bases from V and 0 from J; bases not matched to a gene: 9. CDR3 amino acids: CASSSTGTTYSYEQYF. CDR3 bases: TGTGCCAGCAGTTCCACCGGGACTACCTACTCCTACGAGCAGTACTTC.

This clone was seen just once. This chain links TRBV18 with TRBJ2-5; D may correspond to TRBD1 or TRBD2 (5 bases each). V lost 3 bases and J 3 bases, leaving 11 bases between the germline ends. Germline CDR1 KGHSH, CDR2 LQKENI. The CDR3 runs 14 residues. The CDR3 reads CASSPSGTEETQYF. CDR3 sequence (DNA): TGTGCCAGCTCACCTTCCGGGACCGAAGAGACCCAGTACTTC.

This rearrangement joins TRBV13 to TRBJ2-1, with D perhaps TRBD2 (7 bases). With 5 bases removed from V and 8 bases from J, the gap between germline ends came to 13 bases. The length of the CDR3 is 13 residues. Germline CDR1 is PRHDT and CDR2 is FYEKMQ (reference sequence). The CDR3 protein is CASSPLGGHEQFF. Written as DNA, the CDR3 is TGTGCCAGCAGCCCACTCGGGGGGCATGAGCAGTTCTTC.

The chain links TRBV5-1 to TRBJ1-3; D gene unclear. With 0 bases removed from V and 4 bases from J, the gap between germline ends came to 8 bases. The CDR3 totals 14 residues. From germline, CDR1 is SGHRS and CDR2 YFSETQ. CDR3 sequence reads: CASSLGGPGNTIYF. CDR3 nucleotide sequence: TGCGCCAGCAGCTTGGGTGGGCCGGGAAACACCATATATTTT.

The rearrangement joins TRBV20-1 to TRBJ1-2; D is unclear. The germline V gene has CDR1 DFQATT and CDR2 SNEGSKA (reference sequence). The CDR3 length is 11 residues. CDR3 nucleotides: TGCACCACCTTAGGGCCTTGGGGCTACACCTTC. Translated: CTTLGPWGYTF.

The chain is built from TRBV10-3 and TRBJ1-2; weak D call: TRBD1 (5 bases). Germline loops: CDR1 ENHRY, CDR2 SYGVKD. The CDR3 has 14 amino acids. V gave up 0 bases and J gave up 5 bases, with 10 bases separating them. CDR3 DNA: TGTGCCATCAGTGAGTCTGCAGGGACTTATGGCTACACCTTC. This encodes CAISESAGTYGYTF.

The chain uses TRBV7-3 and TRBJ2-5; 7 positions match TRBD2. The CDR3 runs to 14 residues. V was pared by 2 bases and J by 3 bases, with 3 bases of the junction left unmatched. Germline CDR1 reads SGHTA; CDR2 reads FQGTGA. The CDR3: CASSLAGVKETQYF. The CDR3 DNA reads TGTGCCAGCAGCTTAGCGGGAGTCAAAGAGACCCAGTACTTC. Drawing the rest from reference TRBV7-3 and TRBJ2-5, the complete variable domain is GAGVSQTPSNKVTEKGKYVELRCDPISGHTALYWYRQSLGQGPEFLIYFQGTGAADDSGLPNDRFFAVRPEGSVSTLKIQRTERGDSAVYLCASSLAGVKETQYFGPGTRLLVL.

J is TRBJ1-5 and V is TRBV7-6; TRBD1 is a possible D gene (5 bases). The CDR3 has 13 amino acids. Trimming took off 2 bases at V and 5 bases at J, with 7 bases between the two ends. Germline V lookup: CDR1 SGHVS, CDR2 FNYEAQ. The CDR3 loop is CASSLTRDQPQHF. CDR3 DNA: TGTGCCAGCAGCTTAACCAGGGATCAGCCCCAGCATTTT. The full variable domain, in which reference TRBV7-6 and TRBJ1-5 provide the parts outside the CDR3, is GAGVSQSPRYKVTKRGQDVALRCDPISGHVSLYWYRQALGQGPEFLTYFNYEAQQDKSGLPNDRFSAERPEGSISTLTIQRTEQRDSAMYRCASSLTRDQPQHFGDGTRLSIL.

This chain joins TRBV27 and TRBJ1-2, with a tentative D call TRBD1 (5 bases). This CDR3 comprises 14 residues. Trimming cost V 6 bases and J 2 bases, with 13 bases left between them. The germline CDR1 and CDR2 sequences are MNHEY and SMNVEV (reference sequence). CDR3 in amino acids: CASRGWGSNYGYTF. CDR3 nucleotide sequence: TGTGCCAGCAGGGGGTGGGGGAGCAACTATGGCTACACCTTC.

CDR3 sequence reads: CASSPRTNLAEKLFF. DNA of the CDR3: TGTGCCAGTAGTCCCCGGACAAATCTGGCTGAAAAACTGTTTTTT. The chain is built from TRBV19 and TRBJ1-4, with a weak D call TRBD1 (5 bases). The V end was cut by 5 bases, the J end by 7 bases, with 17 bases between. Germline loops: CDR1 LNHDA, CDR2 SQIVND (reference sequence). The CDR3 is made up of 15 amino acids.

The rearrangement joins TRBV2 to TRBJ1-1; 12 nucleotides match TRBD1. Unmatched junction bases numbered 13, after V lost 6 bases and J lost 5 bases. The CDR3 has 17 amino acids. Germline V CDR1 and CDR2: SNHLY, FYNNEI. CDR3 coding DNA: TGTGCCAGCAGCGGGACAGGGGGCGTTTTTTTGGGAACTGAAGCTTTCTTT. The encoded protein is CASSGTGGVFLGTEAFF.

V gene TRBV19 combines with J gene TRBJ2-1; 10 positions agree with TRBD2. The CDR3 has 15 amino acids. After removal of 1 base from V and 10 bases from J, the junction contained 7 bases not matched to a gene. In germline, CDR1 is LNHDA, CDR2 SQIVND (reference sequence). CDR3 sequence reads: CASSIGSGRAKEQFF. The CDR3 DNA is TGTGCCAGTAGTATAGGGAGCGGGAGGGCCAAGGAGCAGTTCTTC.

The V gene is TRBV28, the J gene TRBJ2-1, with TRBD1 matching 8 bases. The CDR3 runs to 14 residues. Trimming removed 5 bases from V and 3 bases from J; junction bases left unmatched: 3. The germline V gene has CDR1 MDHEN and CDR2 SYDVKM. CDR3 in amino acids: CASSNGQGYNEQFF. Here the CDR3 DNA reads TGTGCCAGCAGTAATGGACAGGGCTACAATGAGCAGTTCTTC.

The genes are TRBV6-5 and TRBJ2-1; D not resolved. V lost 4 bases and J 8 bases, leaving 6 bases between the germline ends. Germline CDR1 MNHEY, CDR2 SVGAGI. This CDR3 spans 11 amino acids. CDR3 sequence: CASSLHDEQFF. The CDR3 coding sequence is TGTGCCAGCAGTTTACACGATGAGCAGTTCTTC.